This entry lists 4 T cell receptor beta chains sequenced from one sample in a study of T cells after yellow fever vaccination. MiXCR, applied by TCRdb to the 5' RACE reads, yields one record per CDR3 protein. This sample has about 340,000 distinct CDR3 sequences, with 3% to 4.5% found just once. Sample: PBMCs, taken 5 days after the yellow fever booster vaccination. The receptors derive from a young man who received the YFV17D yellow fever vaccine.

The V gene is TRBV20-1, the J gene TRBJ1-1, with a possible D match to TRBD1 (5 bases). With 1 base removed from V and 3 bases from J, the gap between germline ends came to 27 bases. The CDR3 extends over 19 amino acids. Germline V gene sequence: CDR1 DFQATT, CDR2 SNEGSKA (reference sequence). The CDR3 spells CSARGGLAAEYPTHTEAFF. In DNA, the CDR3 is TGCAGTGCTAGAGGGGGGTTGGCAGCCGAGTACCCCACTCACACTGAAGCTTTCTTT.

This clonotype was recorded many times. The chain has TRBV20-1 and TRBJ1-2, with D perhaps matching TRBD1 (6 bases). Germline values: CDR1 DFQATT, CDR2 SNEGSKA (reference sequence). V lost 7 bases and J lost 5, with 11 bases in between. CDR3 length: 11 residues. The CDR3 is CSEGHLYGYTF. In DNA form, the CDR3 reads TGCAGTGAGGGACATCTTTATGGCTACACCTTC.

The V and J genes are TRBV19 and TRBJ2-7; the D gene could be TRBD1 or TRBD2 (5 bases each). This CDR3 spans 12 amino acids. The V gene lost 7 bases and the J gene lost 3 bases, with 10 bases spanning the gap. Germline lookup yields CDR1 LNHDA and CDR2 SQIVND (reference sequence). The CDR3 loop reads CASTSGGYEQYF. The CDR3 region has the DNA TGTGCCAGTACCAGTGGGGGCTACGAGCAGTACTTC.

The chain recombines TRBV5-1 with TRBJ2-5; 15 positions agree with TRBD2. From germline, CDR1 is SGHRS and CDR2 YFSETQ. The CDR3 spans 16 residues. V lost 2 bases to trimming and J lost 5 bases; unmatched junction nucleotides: 4. For the CDR3, the DNA is TGCGCCAGCAGCTTTGGACTAGCGGGGGGGCCTGAGACCCAGTACTTC. Translating gives CASSFGLAGGPETQYF.